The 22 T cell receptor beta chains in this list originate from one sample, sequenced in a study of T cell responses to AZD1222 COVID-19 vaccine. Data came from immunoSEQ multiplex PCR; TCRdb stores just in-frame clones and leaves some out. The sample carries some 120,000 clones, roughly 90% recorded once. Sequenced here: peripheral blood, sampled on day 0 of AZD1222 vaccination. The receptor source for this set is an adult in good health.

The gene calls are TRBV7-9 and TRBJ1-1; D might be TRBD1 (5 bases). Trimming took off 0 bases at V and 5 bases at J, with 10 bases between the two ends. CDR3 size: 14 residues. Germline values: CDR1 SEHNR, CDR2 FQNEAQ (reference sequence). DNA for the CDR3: TGTGCCAGCAGCTTAGCCCAGGGAGAAACTGAAGCTTTCTTT. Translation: CASSLAQGETEAFF. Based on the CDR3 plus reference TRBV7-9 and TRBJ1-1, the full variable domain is DTGVSQNPRHKITKRGQNVTFRCDPISEHNRLYWYRQTLGQGPEFLTYFQNEAQLEKSRLLSDRFSAERPKGSFSTLEIQRTEQGDSAMYLCASSLAQGETEAFFGQGTRLTVV.

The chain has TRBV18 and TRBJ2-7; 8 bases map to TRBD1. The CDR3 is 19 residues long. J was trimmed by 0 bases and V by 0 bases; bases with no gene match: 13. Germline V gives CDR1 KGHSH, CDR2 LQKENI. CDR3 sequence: CASSPPPDRGLTNSYEQYF. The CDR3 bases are TGTGCCAGCTCACCACCGCCCGACAGGGGCCTGACTAACTCCTACGAGCAGTACTTC.

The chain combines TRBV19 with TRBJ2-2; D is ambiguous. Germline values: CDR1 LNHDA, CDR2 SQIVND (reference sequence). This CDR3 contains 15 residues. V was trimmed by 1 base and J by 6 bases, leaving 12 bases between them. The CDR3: CASSIALFSAGELFF. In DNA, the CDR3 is TGTGCCAGTAGTATAGCGCTATTCTCGGCCGGGGAGCTGTTTTTT.

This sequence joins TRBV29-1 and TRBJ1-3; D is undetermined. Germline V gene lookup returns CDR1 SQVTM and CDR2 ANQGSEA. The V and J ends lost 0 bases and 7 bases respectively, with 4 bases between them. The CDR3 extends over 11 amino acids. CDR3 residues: CSVEERNTIYF. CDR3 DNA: TGCAGCGTTGAAGAAAGGAACACCATATATTTT.

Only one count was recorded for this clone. CDR3 DNA sequence: TGTGCCAGCAGCCAAGTCTTAACAGGGAACACCGGGGAGCTGTTTTTT. Protein sequence: CASSQVLTGNTGELFF. The chain couples TRBV5-4 to TRBJ2-2; TRBD1 is a possible D gene (5 bases). V lost 4 bases and J lost 1, with 14 bases in between. The CDR3 sequence is 16 residues long. Per germline, CDR1 SGHNT and CDR2 YYREEE (reference sequence).

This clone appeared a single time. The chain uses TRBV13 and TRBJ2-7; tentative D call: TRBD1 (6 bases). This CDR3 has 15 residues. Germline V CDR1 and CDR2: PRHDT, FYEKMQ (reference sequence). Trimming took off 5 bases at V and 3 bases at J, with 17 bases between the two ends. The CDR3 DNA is TGTGCCAGCAGCCCATCGATCGGGACAATCTACGAGCAGTACTTC. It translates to CASSPSIGTIYEQYF.

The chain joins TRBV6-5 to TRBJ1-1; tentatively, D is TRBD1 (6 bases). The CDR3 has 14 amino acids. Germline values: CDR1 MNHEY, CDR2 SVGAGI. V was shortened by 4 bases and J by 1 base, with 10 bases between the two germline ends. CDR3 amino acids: CASSSQGSNTEAFF. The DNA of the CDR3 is TGTGCCAGCAGTTCACAGGGCTCGAACACTGAAGCTTTCTTT.

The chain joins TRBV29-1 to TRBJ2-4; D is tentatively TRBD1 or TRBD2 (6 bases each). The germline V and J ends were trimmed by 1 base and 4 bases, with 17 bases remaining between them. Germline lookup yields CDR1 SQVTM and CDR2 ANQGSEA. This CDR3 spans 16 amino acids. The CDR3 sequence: CSVEGIRGARKNIQYF. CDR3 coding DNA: TGCAGCGTTGAAGGGATAAGGGGGGCCCGGAAAAACATTCAGTACTTC.

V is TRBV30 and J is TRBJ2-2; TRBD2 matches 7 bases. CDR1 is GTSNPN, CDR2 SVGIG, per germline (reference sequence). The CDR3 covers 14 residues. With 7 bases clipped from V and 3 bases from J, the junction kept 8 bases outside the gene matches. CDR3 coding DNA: TGTGCCTACGAAGCGGGGACCCACACCGGGGAGCTGTTTTTT. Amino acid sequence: CAYEAGTHTGELFF.

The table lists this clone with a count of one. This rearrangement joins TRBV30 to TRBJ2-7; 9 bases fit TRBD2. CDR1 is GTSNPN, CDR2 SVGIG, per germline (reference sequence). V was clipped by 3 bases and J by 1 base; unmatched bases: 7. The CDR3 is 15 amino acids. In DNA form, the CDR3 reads TGTGCCTGGAGGAGCGGACTAGCGCTGTCCTACGAGCAGTACTTC. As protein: CAWRSGLALSYEQYF.

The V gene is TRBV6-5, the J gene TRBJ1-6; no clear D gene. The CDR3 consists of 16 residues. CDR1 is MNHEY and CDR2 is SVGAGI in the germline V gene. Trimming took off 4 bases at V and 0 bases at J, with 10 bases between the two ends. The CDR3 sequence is CASSSWLSSYNSPLHF. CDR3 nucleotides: TGTGCCAGCAGTTCATGGTTGAGCTCCTATAATTCACCCCTCCACTTT.

CDR3 bases: TGCGCCAGCAGCCAATCGTTCTTACAGGAAAATCAGCCCCAGCATTTT. This codes for CASSQSFLQENQPQHF. The chain joins TRBV4-1 to TRBJ1-5, with D maybe TRBD1 (5 bases). This CDR3 contains 16 residues. Between the trimmed V and J ends, which lost 2 bases and 4 bases, there was a span of 15 bases. Germline V gene sequence: CDR1 MGHRA, CDR2 YSYEKL.

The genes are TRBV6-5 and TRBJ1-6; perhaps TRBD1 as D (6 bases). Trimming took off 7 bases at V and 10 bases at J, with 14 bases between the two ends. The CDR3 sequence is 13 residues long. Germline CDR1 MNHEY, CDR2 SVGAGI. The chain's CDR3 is CASTRTGSSPLHF. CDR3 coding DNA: TGTGCCAGCACCCGTACAGGGTCCTCACCCCTCCACTTT.

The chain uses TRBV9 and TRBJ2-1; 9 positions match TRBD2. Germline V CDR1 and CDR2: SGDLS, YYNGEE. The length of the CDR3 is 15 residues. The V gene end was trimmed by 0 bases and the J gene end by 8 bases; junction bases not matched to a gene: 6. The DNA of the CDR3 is TGTGCCAGCAGCGTAGAAGTTAGCGGGAGCTATGAGCAGTTCTTC. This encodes CASSVEVSGSYEQFF.

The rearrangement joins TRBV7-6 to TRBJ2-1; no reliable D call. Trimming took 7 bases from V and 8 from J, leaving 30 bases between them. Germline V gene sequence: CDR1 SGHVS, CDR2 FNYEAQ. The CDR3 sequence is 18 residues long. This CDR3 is CASKRTPTPTGRIDEQFF. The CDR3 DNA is TGTGCCAGCAAAAGGACCCCGACCCCGACTGGTCGGATCGATGAGCAGTTCTTC.

The chain's CDR3 is CASSLRVGTGYTYGYTF. The CDR3 coding sequence is TGTGCCAGCAGTTTAAGGGTAGGAACAGGTTATACCTATGGCTACACCTTC. This sequence joins TRBV27 and TRBJ1-2, with D perhaps matching TRBD1 (5 bases). Germline CDR1 MNHEY, CDR2 SMNVEV (reference sequence). The germline V and J ends were trimmed by 2 bases and 4 bases, with 20 bases remaining between them. The length of the CDR3 is 17 residues.

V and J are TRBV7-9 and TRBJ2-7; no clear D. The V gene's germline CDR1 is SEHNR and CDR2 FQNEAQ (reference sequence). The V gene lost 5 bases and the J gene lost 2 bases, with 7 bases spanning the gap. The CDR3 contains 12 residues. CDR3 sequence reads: CASSAIPYEQYF. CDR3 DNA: TGTGCCAGCAGCGCTATCCCCTACGAGCAGTACTTC.

CDR3 DNA: TGTGCCAGCTCACCACGAATCGCAGGGGAAGGTGACTATGGCTACACCTTC. Translating it yields CASSPRIAGEGDYGYTF. V usage is TRBV18 and J usage is TRBJ1-2; TRBD1 is a possible D gene (6 bases). The CDR3 is 17 residues long. Trimming pared 1 base from V and 3 bases from J, leaving 18 bases between. Germline V lookup: CDR1 KGHSH, CDR2 LQKENI.

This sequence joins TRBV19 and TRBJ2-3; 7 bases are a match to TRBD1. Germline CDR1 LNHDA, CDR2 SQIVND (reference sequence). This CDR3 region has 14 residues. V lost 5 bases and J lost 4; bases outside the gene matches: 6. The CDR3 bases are TGTGCCAGTAGTGCGGACAGGTCCGCAGATACGCAGTATTTT. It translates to CASSADRSADTQYF.

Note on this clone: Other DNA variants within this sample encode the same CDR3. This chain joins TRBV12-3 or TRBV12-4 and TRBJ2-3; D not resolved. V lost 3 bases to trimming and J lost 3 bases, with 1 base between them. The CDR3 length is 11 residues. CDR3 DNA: TGTGCCAGCAGTTTGACAGATACGCAGTATTTT. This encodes CASSLTDTQYF.

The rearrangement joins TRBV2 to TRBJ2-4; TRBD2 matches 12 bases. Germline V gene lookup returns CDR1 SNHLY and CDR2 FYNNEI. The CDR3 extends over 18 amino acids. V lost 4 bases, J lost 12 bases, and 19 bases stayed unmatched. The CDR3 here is CASSGVFGTSGLGEPQYF. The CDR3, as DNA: TGTGCCAGCAGTGGGGTGTTTGGGACTAGCGGGTTAGGCGAACCTCAGTACTTC.

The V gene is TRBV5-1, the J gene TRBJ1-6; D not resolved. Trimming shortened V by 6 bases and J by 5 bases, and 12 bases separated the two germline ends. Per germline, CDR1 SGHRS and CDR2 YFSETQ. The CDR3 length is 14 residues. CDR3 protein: CASNYIPNNSPLHF. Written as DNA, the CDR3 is TGCGCCAGCAACTACATTCCTAATAATTCACCCCTCCACTTT.